The clone carrying this T cell receptor beta chain was found many times. Its antigen is as yet unknown. Genomic DNA templated the TCR beta VDJ and CDR3 profiling. TCRdb called the reads again in MiXCR, with one record for every CDR3 protein. The table shows fewer than 200,000 distinct CDR3 sequences, with 40% to 50% occurring only once. This specimen comes from a study of CD8+CD57+ T cells in acquired aplastic anemia. Overall study: Sorted CD4+ and CD8+ cells gave an average of roughly 3 ug of DNA.

In patients chosen for sequencing, flow cytometry had shown CD8+CD57+ cell expansion. There were no patients without severe acquired aplastic anemia. Per the germline V gene, CDR1 is DFQATT and CDR2 is SNEGSKA (reference sequence). V dropped 1 base and J dropped 0 bases, with 7 bases sitting between them. The CDR3 is 14 amino acids. Study-level results: Levels of CD8+ Simpson's diversity were not significantly distinct in patients versus controls.

Material for sequencing was sorted CD4+, CD8+, or CD8+CD57+ T cells (not recorded which) from PBMCs. The receptor comes from a human donor with aplastic anemia. This chain links TRBV20-1 with TRBJ2-1; D call uncertain. This CDR3 is CSARATSSYNEQFF. DNA of the CDR3: TGCAGTGCTAGAGCTACCAGCTCCTACAATGAGCAGTTCTTC.